These T cell receptor beta chains were read from a single sample in a study of T-cell reconstitution after alpha-beta-depleted transplantation in children. TCRdb re-analysed the PCR reads in MiXCR, keeping a single row per CDR3 protein. The table includes under 750,000 distinct CDR3 sequences, 23% detected once. The sample in question was PBMCs, mostly from graft donor cells, obtained 360 days after TCRalphabeta/CD19-depleted stem cell transplant. The receptors come from a boy in the first two years of life who had a stem cell transplant for acute myeloid leukemia, so the T cells may come from the graft donor. Both conserved end residues are part of each CDR3. A D gene is named only where the DNA matches it firmly. Only some rows state a clone size, as once, few, many or a class for expanded clones.

DNA | CDR3 | J | D | V | size
TGTGCCACCGGGGACAGGGGGAAAGATTCACCCCTCCACTTT | CATGDRGKDSPLHF | TRBJ1-6 | TRBD1 | TRBV28 | .
TGCAGCGTTGAAGAACTATTCTACAATGAGCAGTTCTTC | CSVEELFYNEQFF | TRBJ2-1 | . | TRBV29-1 | many
TGTGCCAGCAGTCCCACGGGACTAACGAACACTGAAGCTTTCTTT | CASSPTGLTNTEAFF | TRBJ1-1 | . | TRBV12-3/TRBV12-4 | .
TGTGCCAGCAGCCAAGAACCGAGGATCGAGACCCAGTACTTC | CASSQEPRIETQYF | TRBJ2-5 | . | TRBV3-1 | few
TGTGCCAGCAAAGGACTCTACAATGAGCAGTTCTTC | CASKGLYNEQFF | TRBJ2-1 | . | TRBV6-5 | many
TGTGCCACCCGCTTCGCCCAGAGCTCCTATAATTCACCCCTCCACTTT | CATRFAQSSYNSPLHF | TRBJ1-6 | . | TRBV6-2/TRBV6-3 | .
TGTGCCAGCAGCTTAGCCCCCGGGACTTTCACCGGGGAGCTGTTTTTT | CASSLAPGTFTGELFF | TRBJ2-2 | . | TRBV7-3 | many
TGTGCCAGCAGAGACGGGACACGGAATGAAAAACTGTTTTTT | CASRDGTRNEKLFF | TRBJ1-4 | . | TRBV6-1 | few
TGCAGCGCTGAGGGGCCTAGCTCCTACAATGAGCAGTTCTTC | CSAEGPSSYNEQFF | TRBJ2-1 | . | TRBV29-1 | many
TGTGCCAGCAGTTTCCACAGGGGAGTTGCGGATACGCAGTATTTT | CASSFHRGVADTQYF | TRBJ2-3 | TRBD1 | TRBV6-5 | many
TGTGCCAGCAGCTTAGATCTGACACCTAACTATGGCTACACCTTC | CASSLDLTPNYGYTF | TRBJ1-2 | . | TRBV11-2 | few
TGCAGTGCTAGGGTCGGGGGAGCCGGTAATGAAAAACTGTTTTTT | CSARVGGAGNEKLFF | TRBJ1-4 | . | TRBV20-1 | few
TGTGCCAGCAGCTATCGGACTAGCGGGGGTCTTAGGGCAGATACGCAGTATTTT | CASSYRTSGGLRADTQYF | TRBJ2-3 | TRBD2 | TRBV11-1 | once